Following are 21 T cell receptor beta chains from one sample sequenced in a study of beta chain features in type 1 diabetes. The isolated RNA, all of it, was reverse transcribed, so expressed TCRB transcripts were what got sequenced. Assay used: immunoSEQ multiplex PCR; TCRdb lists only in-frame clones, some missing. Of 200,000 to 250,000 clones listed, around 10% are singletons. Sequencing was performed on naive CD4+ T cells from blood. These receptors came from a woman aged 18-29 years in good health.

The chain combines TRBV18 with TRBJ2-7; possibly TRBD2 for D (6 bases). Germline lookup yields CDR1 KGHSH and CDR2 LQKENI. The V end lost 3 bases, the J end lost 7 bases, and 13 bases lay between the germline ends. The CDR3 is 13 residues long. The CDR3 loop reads CASSPAGNQEQYF. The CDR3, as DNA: TGTGCCAGCTCACCCGCGGGGAATCAGGAGCAGTACTTC.

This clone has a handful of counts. In nucleotides, the CDR3 is TGTGCCACCAGCAGAGCCCCGCTGCGGGACTATGGCTACACCTTC. It is translated as CATSRAPLRDYGYTF. The V and J genes are TRBV15 and TRBJ1-2, with D unclear. This CDR3 spans 15 amino acids. The ends were cut back, 1 base at V and 3 bases at J, with 12 bases in the middle. Germline CDR1 reads LNHNV; CDR2 reads YYDKDF (reference sequence).

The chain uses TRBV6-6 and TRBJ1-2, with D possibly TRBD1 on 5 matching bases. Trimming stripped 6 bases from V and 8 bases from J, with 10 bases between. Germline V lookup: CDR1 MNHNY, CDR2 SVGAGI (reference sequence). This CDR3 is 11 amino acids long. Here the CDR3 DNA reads TGTGCCAGCAGCTCAGGGCCCGGCTACACCTTC. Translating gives CASSSGPGYTF.

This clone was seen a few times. The CDR3 DNA is TGTGCCAGCAGCGTACTGGCGGGAGGCTACTACAATGAGCAGTTCTTC. This translates into CASSVLAGGYYNEQFF. This chain uses TRBV9 with TRBJ2-1; 8 positions match TRBD2. Germline assignment: CDR1 SGDLS and CDR2 YYNGEE. CDR3 size: 16 residues. V trimming: 1 base; J trimming: 3 bases; junction bases outside the gene matches: 6.

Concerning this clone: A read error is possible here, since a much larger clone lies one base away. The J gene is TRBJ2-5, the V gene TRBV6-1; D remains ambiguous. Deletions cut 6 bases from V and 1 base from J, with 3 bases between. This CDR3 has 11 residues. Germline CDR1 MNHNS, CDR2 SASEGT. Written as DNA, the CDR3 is TGTGCCAGCAGCCGCCAAGAGACCCAGTACTTC. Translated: CASSRQETQYF.

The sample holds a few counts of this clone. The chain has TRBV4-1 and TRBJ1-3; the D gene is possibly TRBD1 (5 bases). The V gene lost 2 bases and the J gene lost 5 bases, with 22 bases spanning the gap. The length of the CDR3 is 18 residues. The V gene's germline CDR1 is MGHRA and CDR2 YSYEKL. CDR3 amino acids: CASSQQGTGRLYRNTIYF. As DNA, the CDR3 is TGCGCCAGCAGCCAACAGGGTACGGGCAGGCTTTATCGAAACACCATATATTTT.

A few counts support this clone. The CDR3 reads CAWSTTGVTGELFF. In DNA form, the CDR3 reads TGTGCCTGGAGTACGACAGGGGTTACCGGGGAGCTGTTTTTT. This chain links TRBV30 with TRBJ2-2; TRBD1 agrees at 8 bases. Per germline, CDR1 GTSNPN and CDR2 SVGIG (reference sequence). This CDR3 is 14 amino acids long. J gave up 5 bases and V 2 bases, and 4 bases lay outside the gene matches.

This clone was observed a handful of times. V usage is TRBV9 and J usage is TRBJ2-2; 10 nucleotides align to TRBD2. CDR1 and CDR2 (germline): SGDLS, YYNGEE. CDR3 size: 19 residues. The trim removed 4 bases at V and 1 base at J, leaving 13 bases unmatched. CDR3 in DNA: TGTGCCAGCAGCTTAACGCCCGGACTAGCGGTCATGAACACCGGGGAGCTGTTTTTT. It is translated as CASSLTPGLAVMNTGELFF.

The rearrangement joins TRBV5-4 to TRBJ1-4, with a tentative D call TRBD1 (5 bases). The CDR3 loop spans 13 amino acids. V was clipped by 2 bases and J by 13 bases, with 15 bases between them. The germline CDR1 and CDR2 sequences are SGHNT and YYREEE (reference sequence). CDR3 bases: TGTGCCAGCAGCTTTGACAGCACTCCTATACTGTTTTTT. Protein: CASSFDSTPILFF.

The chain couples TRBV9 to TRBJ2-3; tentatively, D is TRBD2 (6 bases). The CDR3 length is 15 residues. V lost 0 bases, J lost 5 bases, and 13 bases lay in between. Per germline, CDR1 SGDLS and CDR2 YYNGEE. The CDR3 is CASSVASGVRDTQYF. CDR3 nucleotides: TGTGCCAGCAGCGTAGCATCGGGAGTTCGAGATACGCAGTATTTT.

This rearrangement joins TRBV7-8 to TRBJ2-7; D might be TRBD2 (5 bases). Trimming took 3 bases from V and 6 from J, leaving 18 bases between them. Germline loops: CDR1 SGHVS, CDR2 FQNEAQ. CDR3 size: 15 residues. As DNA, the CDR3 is TGTGCCAGCAGCTTTCTCCTAGCCACGGTCTCCGAGCAGTACTTC. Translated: CASSFLLATVSEQYF.

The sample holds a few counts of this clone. The chain's CDR3 is CASSYRGGETQYF. Here the CDR3 DNA reads TGTGCCAGCAGTTACAGGGGCGGAGAGACCCAGTACTTC. The rearrangement joins TRBV2 to TRBJ2-5; 7 nucleotides align to TRBD1. CDR1 SNHLY and CDR2 FYNNEI come from the germline V gene. V gave up 5 bases and J gave up 4 bases; unmatched junction bases: 4. The CDR3 contains 13 residues.

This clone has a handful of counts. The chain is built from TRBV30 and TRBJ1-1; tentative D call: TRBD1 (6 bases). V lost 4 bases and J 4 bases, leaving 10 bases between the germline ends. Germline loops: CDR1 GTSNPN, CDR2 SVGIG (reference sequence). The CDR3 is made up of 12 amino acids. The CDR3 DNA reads TGTGCCTGGACCAGGGGATCCACTGAAGCTTTCTTT. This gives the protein CAWTRGSTEAFF.

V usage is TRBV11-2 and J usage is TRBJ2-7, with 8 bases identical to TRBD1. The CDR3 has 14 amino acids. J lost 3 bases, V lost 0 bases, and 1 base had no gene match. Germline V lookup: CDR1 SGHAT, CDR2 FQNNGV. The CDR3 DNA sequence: TGTGCCAGCAGCTTAGAACAGGGGGGCTACGAGCAGTACTTC. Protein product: CASSLEQGGYEQYF.

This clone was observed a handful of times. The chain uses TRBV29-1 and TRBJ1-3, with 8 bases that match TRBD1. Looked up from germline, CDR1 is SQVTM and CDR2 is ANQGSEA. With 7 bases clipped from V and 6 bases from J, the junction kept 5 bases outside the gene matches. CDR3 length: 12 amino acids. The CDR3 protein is CSALTGVNTIYF. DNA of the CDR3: TGCAGCGCCCTGACAGGGGTAAACACCATATATTTT.

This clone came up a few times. CDR3 loop: CASSEPAGRGDAYEQYF. For the CDR3, the DNA is TGCGCCAGCAGCGAACCCGCCGGGCGGGGGGATGCCTACGAGCAGTACTTC. The chain couples TRBV4-1 to TRBJ2-7; 8 bases map to TRBD2. CDR1 is MGHRA, CDR2 YSYEKL, per germline. Germline trimming cut 5 bases from V and 2 bases from J; bases unmatched to any gene: 14. The length of the CDR3 is 17 residues.

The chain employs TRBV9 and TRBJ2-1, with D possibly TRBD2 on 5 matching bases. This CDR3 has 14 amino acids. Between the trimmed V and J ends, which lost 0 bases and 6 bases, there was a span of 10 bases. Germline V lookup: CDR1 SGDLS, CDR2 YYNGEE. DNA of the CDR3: TGTGCCAGCAGCGTAGGGACTGGTACCAATGAGCAGTTCTTC. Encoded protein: CASSVGTGTNEQFF.

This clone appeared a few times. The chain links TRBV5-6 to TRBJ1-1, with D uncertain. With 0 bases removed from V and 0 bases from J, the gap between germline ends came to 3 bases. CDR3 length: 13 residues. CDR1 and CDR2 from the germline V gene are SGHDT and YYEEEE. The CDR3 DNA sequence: TGTGCCAGCAGCTTGGTAGTGAACACTGAAGCTTTCTTT. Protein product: CASSLVVNTEAFF.

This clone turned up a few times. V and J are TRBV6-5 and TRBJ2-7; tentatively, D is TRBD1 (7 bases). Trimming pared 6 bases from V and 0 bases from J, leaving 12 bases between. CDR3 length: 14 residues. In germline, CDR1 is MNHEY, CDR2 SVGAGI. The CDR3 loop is CASSAGQSSYEQYF. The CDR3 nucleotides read TGTGCCAGCAGCGCGGGACAGAGCTCCTACGAGCAGTACTTC.

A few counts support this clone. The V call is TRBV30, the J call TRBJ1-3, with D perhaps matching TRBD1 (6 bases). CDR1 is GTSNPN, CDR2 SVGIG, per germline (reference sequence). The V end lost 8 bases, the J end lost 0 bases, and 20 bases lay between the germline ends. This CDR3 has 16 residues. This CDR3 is CAAILWTALSGNTIYF. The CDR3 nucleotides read TGTGCCGCGATACTTTGGACAGCCCTCTCTGGAAACACCATATATTTT.

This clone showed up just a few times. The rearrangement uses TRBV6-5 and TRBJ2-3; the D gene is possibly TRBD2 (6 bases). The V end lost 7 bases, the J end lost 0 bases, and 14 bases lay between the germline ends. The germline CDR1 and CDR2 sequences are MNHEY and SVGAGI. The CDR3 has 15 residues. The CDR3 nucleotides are TGTGCCAGCACCTCCCCTCGGGGGAGCACAGATACGCAGTATTTT. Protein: CASTSPRGSTDTQYF.